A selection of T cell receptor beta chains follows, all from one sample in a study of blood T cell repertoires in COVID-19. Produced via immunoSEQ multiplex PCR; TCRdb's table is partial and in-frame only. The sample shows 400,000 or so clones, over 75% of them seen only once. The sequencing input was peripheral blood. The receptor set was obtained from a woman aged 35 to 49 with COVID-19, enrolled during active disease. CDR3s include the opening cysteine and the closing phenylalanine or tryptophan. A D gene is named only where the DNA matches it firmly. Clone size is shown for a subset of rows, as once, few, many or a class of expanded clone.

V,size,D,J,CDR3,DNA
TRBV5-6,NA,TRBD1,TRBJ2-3,CASSANPGQGVGDTQYF,TGTGCCAGCAGCGCAAACCCGGGACAGGGGGTAGGAGATACGCAGTATTTT
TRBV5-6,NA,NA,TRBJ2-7,CASNQQVAPYEQYF,TGTGCCAGCAACCAACAGGTTGCCCCCTACGAGCAGTACTTC
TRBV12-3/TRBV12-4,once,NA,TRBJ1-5,CASSRGAYQPQHF,TGTGCCAGCAGTCGGGGGGCATATCAGCCCCAGCATTTT
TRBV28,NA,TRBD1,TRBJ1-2,CASSEGTGGANYGYTF,TGTGCCAGCAGCGAGGGGACAGGGGGAGCTAACTATGGCTACACCTTC
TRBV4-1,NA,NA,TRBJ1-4,CASSRQGSTNEKLFF,TGCGCCAGCAGCCGGCAGGGATCTACTAATGAAAAACTGTTTTTT
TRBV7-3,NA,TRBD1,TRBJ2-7,CASSLGQGQGMGEQYF,TGTGCCAGCAGCTTAGGTCAGGGACAGGGAATGGGCGAGCAGTACTTC
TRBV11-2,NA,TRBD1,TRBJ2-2,CASSSSGTVNTGELFF,TGTGCCAGCAGCTCGTCCGGGACAGTTAACACCGGGGAGCTGTTTTTT
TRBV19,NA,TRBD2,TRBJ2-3,CASTERGFTDTQYF,TGTGCCAGCACTGAGCGGGGTTTCACAGATACGCAGTATTTT
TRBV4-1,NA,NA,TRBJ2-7,CASSRTLKGQPPYEQYF,TGCGCCAGCAGCCGCACCTTAAAGGGACAACCACCCTACGAGCAGTACTTC
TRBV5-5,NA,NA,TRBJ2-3,CASSLRSDTQYF,TGTGCCAGCAGCTTGCGTAGTGATACGCAGTATTTT
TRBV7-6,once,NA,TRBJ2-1,CASSLGQGTPKWDEQFF,TGTGCCAGCAGCTTAGGTCAAGGGACACCTAAATGGGATGAGCAGTTCTTC
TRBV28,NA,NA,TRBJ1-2,CASSFINRPNYGYTF,TGTGCCAGCAGTTTTATAAACAGGCCCAACTATGGCTACACCTTC
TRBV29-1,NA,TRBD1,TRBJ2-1,CSVGDRDNEQFF,TGCAGCGTTGGGGACAGAGACAATGAGCAGTTCTTC
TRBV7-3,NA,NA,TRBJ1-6,CASSPDSLNSPLHF,TGTGCCAGCAGCCCGGACAGTTTAAATTCACCCCTCCACTTT
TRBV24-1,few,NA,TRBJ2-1,CATSDAGTRNEQFF,TGTGCCACCAGTGATGCCGGGACTCGCAATGAGCAGTTCTTC
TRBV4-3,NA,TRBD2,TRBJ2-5,CASSQGDGRAPETQYF,TGCGCCAGCAGCCAAGGTGACGGGAGGGCCCCGGAGACCCAGTACTTC
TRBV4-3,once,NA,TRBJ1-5,CASSQASGPQHF,TGCGCCAGCAGCCAAGCGTCGGGGCCCCAGCATTTT
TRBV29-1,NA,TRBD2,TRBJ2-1,CSVLIRPSGSGFNEQFF,TGCAGCGTTCTTATCAGACCTAGCGGGAGCGGGTTCAATGAGCAGTTCTTC
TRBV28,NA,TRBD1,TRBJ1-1,CASSRGEGAHTEAFF,TGTGCCAGCAGCCGGGGCGAGGGGGCGCACACTGAAGCTTTCTTT
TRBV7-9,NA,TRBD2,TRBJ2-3,CASSLAVGLAGVAQYF,TGTGCCAGCAGCTTAGCGGTGGGACTAGCGGGAGTTGCTCAGTATTTT
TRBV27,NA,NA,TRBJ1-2,CASSSWRTVEHYGYTF,TGTGCCAGCAGTTCCTGGCGGACAGTGGAGCACTATGGCTACACCTTC
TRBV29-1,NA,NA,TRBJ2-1,CSVEQPPYNEQFF,TGCAGCGTGGAGCAACCCCCCTACAATGAGCAGTTCTTC
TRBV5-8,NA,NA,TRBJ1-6,CASSYGHRPYNSPLHF,TGTGCCAGCAGTTATGGACACCGGCCCTATAATTCACCCCTCCACTTT
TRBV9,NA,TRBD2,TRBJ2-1,CASTQREALSYNEQFF,TGTGCCAGCACCCAGCGGGAGGCCCTCTCCTACAATGAGCAGTTCTTC
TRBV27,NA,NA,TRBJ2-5,CASIGTAGGTQYF,TGTGCCAGCATCGGGACTGCCGGAGGGACCCAGTACTTC
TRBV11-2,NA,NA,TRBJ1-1,CASSLDDRWGRGENTEAFF,TGTGCCAGCAGCTTAGATGACCGGTGGGGCAGGGGAGAGAACACTGAAGCTTTCTTT